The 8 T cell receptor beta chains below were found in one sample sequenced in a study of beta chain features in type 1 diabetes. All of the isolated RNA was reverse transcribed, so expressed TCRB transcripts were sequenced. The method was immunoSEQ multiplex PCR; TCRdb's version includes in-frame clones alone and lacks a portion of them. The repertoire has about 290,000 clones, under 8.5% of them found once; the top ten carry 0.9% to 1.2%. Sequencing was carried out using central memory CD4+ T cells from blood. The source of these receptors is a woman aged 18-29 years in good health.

Written as DNA, the CDR3 is TGTGCCAGTAGTACCGGGACAGCTAACTATGGCTACACCTTC. Protein sequence: CASSTGTANYGYTF. The chain is built from TRBV19 and TRBJ1-2; 7 positions match TRBD1. Looked up from germline, CDR1 is LNHDA and CDR2 is SQIVND (reference sequence). CDR3 length: 14 amino acids. The V segment lost 4 bases and the J segment 0 bases; nucleotides outside the gene matches: 2.

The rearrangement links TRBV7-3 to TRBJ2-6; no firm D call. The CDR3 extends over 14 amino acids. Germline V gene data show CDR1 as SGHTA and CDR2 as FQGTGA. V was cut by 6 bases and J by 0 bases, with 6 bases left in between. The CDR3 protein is CASSIPSGANVLTF. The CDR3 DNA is TGTGCCAGCAGTATTCCCTCTGGGGCCAACGTCCTGACTTTC.

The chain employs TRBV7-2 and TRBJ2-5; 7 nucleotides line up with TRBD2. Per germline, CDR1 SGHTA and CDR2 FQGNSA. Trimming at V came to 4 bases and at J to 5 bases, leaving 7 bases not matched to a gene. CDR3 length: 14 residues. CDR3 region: CASSSRWGGETQYF. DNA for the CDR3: TGTGCCAGCAGCTCCCGGTGGGGGGGTGAGACCCAGTACTTC. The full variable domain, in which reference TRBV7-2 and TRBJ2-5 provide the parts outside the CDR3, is GAGVSQSPSNKVTEKGKDVELRCDPISGHTALYWYRQSLGQGLEFLIYFQGNSAPDKSGLPSDRFSAERTGGSVSTLTIQRTQQEDSAVYLCASSSRWGGETQYFGPGTRLLVL.

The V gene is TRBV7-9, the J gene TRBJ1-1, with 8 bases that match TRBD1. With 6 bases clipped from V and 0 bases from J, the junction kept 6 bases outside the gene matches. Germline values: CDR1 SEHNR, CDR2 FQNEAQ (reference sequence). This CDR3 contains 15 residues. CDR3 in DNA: TGTGCCAGCAGGGAAACCAGGGGGCTGAACACTGAAGCTTTCTTT. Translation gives CASRETRGLNTEAFF.

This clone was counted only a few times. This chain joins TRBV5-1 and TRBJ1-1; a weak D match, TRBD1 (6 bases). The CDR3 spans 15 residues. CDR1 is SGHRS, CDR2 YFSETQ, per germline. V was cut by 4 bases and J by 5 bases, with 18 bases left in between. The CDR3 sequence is CASSALQGKRTEAFF. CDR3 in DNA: TGCGCCAGCAGCGCCCTACAGGGAAAGCGAACTGAAGCTTTCTTT.

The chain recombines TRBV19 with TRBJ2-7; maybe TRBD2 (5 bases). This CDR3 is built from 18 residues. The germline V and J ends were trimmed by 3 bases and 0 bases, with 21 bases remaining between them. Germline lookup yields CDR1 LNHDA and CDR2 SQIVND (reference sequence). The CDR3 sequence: CASSIRRLLVWSSYEQYV. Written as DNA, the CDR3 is TGTGCCAGTAGTATCAGGAGGCTTTTGGTCTGGAGCTCCTACGAGCAGTACGTC.

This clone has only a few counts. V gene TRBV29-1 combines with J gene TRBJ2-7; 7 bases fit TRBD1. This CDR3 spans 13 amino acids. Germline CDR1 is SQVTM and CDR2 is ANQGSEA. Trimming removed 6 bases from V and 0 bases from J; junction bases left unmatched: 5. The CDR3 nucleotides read TGCAGCGTGGGGGACAGTTACTCCTACGAGCAGTACTTC. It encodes CSVGDSYSYEQYF.

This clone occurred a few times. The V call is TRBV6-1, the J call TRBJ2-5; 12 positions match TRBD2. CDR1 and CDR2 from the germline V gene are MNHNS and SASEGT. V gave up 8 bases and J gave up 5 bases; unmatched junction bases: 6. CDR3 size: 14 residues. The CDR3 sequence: CASSSGGAGETQYF. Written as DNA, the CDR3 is TGTGCCAGCTCTAGCGGGGGGGCCGGGGAGACCCAGTACTTC.